Listed here are 16 T cell receptor beta chains from one sample, sequenced in a study of regulatory T cells in long-lasting Graves disease. With iRepertoire HTBI primers and Arm-PCR of CDR3 regions, TCR beta libraries were built. TCRdb passed the multiplex PCR reads through MiXCR, listing each CDR3 protein once. The data contain approximately 480,000 distinct CDR3 sequences, about a sixth of them singletons. The time point was: newly diagnosed GD, antithyroid drugs for less than 3 months. PBMCs were the source of the RNA used for TCR sequencing. These data were also filed under a second study, of T cells in Graves' hyperthyroidism and ophthalmopathy.

The specimen was peripheral blood mononuclear cells (PBMCs), collected at new diagnosis, from a patient treated with antithyroid drugs. All receptors come from a man aged 35-49 years with Graves disease.

The V call is TRBV7-9, the J call TRBJ1-2; D might be TRBD1 (6 bases). The germline V gene has CDR1 SEHNR and CDR2 FQNEAQ (reference sequence). Trimming removed 1 base from V and 3 bases from J, with 12 bases in between. This CDR3 is 15 amino acids long. The CDR3 reads CASSLVLGGDYGYTF. CDR3 nucleotide sequence: TGTGCCAGCAGCTTAGTGTTGGGGGGCGACTATGGCTACACCTTC.

This clonotype showed up many times. V gene TRBV7-8 combines with J gene TRBJ2-1, with TRBD2 identical over 15 bases. CDR1 SGHVS and CDR2 FQNEAQ come from the germline V gene. This CDR3 spans 17 amino acids. V lost 4 bases, J lost 7 bases, and 8 bases stayed unmatched. CDR3 sequence: CASSSGLAGGPMNEQFF. The CDR3 nucleotides are TGTGCCAGCAGCTCCGGACTAGCGGGAGGGCCGATGAATGAGCAGTTCTTC. The full variable domain, in which reference TRBV7-8 and TRBJ2-1 provide the parts outside the CDR3, is GAGVSQSPRYKVAKRGQDVALRCDPISGHVSLFWYQQALGQGPEFLTYFQNEAQLDKSGLPSDRFFAERPEGSVSTLKIQRTQQEDSAVYLCASSSGLAGGPMNEQFFGPGTRLTVL.

This clonotype was seen only a few times. The rearrangement uses TRBV11-2 and TRBJ2-3; D may be TRBD2 (6 bases). The CDR3 runs 14 residues. The germline gives CDR1 SGHAT, CDR2 FQNNGV. V shed 7 bases and J shed 0 bases, with 11 bases lying between them. CDR3 in amino acids: CASTAGTSTDTQYF. CDR3 coding DNA: TGTGCCAGCACCGCGGGGACTAGCACAGATACGCAGTATTTT.

This clonotype was counted ten times or more. The rearrangement links TRBV5-1 to TRBJ1-3; 11 positions match TRBD1. From germline, CDR1 is SGHRS and CDR2 YFSETQ. This CDR3 contains 16 residues. V gave up 4 bases and J gave up 4 bases; unmatched junction bases: 7. CDR3 coding DNA: TGCGCCAGCAGCGCCGGACAGGGGGCGAGGGGAAACACCATATATTTT. As protein: CASSAGQGARGNTIYF.

This clonotype appeared many times. V is TRBV20-1 and J is TRBJ2-5; 10 bases agree with TRBD2. Looked up from germline, CDR1 is DFQATT and CDR2 is SNEGSKA (reference sequence). CDR3 length equals 16 residues. Germline trimming cut 5 bases from V and 4 bases from J; bases unmatched to any gene: 13. The CDR3 sequence is CSAGDAAGGPGETQYF. Here the CDR3 DNA reads TGCAGTGCTGGGGACGCAGCGGGAGGGCCGGGAGAGACCCAGTACTTC.

Worth noting for this clonotype: One base away lies a much larger clone, so this may be a sequencing read error. This sequence joins TRBV20-1 and TRBJ2-3; TRBD2 aligns across 11 bases. The junction had 14 bases not matched to a gene; V was cut back by 6 bases and J by 3 bases. Per the germline V gene, CDR1 is DFQATT and CDR2 is SNEGSKA (reference sequence). The CDR3 covers 17 residues. CDR3 protein: CSAIGASGRNETDTQYF. The CDR3 nucleotides are TGCAGTGCCATTGGGGCTAGCGGGAGGAACGAAACAGATACGCAGTATTTT.

The table lists this clonotype with a few counts. The J gene is TRBJ2-1, the V gene TRBV5-6, with 11 bases that match TRBD1. V was pared by 4 bases and J by 1 base, with 16 bases of the junction left unmatched. CDR3 length: 20 amino acids. The V gene's germline CDR1 is SGHDT and CDR2 YYEEEE. CDR3 region: CASSPGPGTGGGLSYNEQFF. DNA for the CDR3: TGTGCCAGCAGCCCGGGGCCCGGGACAGGGGGAGGGTTATCCTACAATGAGCAGTTCTTC.

This clonotype was counted many times. The chain combines TRBV20-1 with TRBJ1-2; no reliable D call. The CDR3 runs 12 residues. V lost 0 bases and J lost 5, with 7 bases in between. Germline V gene lookup returns CDR1 DFQATT and CDR2 SNEGSKA (reference sequence). The CDR3 nucleotides are TGCAGTGCTAGAGACCTCCTATATGGCTACACCTTC. It is translated as CSARDLLYGYTF.

The rearrangement joins TRBV20-1 to TRBJ2-1; 7 nucleotides agree with TRBD2. Looked up from germline, CDR1 is DFQATT and CDR2 is SNEGSKA (reference sequence). This CDR3 spans 14 amino acids. The CDR3 region is CSLPRREDYNEQFF. CDR3 DNA: TGCAGCCTCCCCCGTCGGGAGGACTACAATGAGCAGTTCTTC.

The V call is TRBV19, the J call TRBJ2-7, with 7 nucleotides matching TRBD1. The junction had 4 bases not matched to a gene; V was cut back by 4 bases and J by 1 base. There are 14 residues in the CDR3. Germline V lookup: CDR1 LNHDA, CDR2 SQIVND (reference sequence). The CDR3 reads CASSKAGGSYEQYF. The DNA for the CDR3 is TGTGCCAGTAGTAAAGCAGGGGGTTCCTACGAGCAGTACTTC.

In its sample, this clonotype was seen many times. V usage is TRBV27 and J usage is TRBJ2-2; D is uncertain. This CDR3 comprises 13 residues. Trimming stripped 0 bases from V and 4 bases from J, with 3 bases between. Germline CDR1 and CDR2: MNHEY and SMNVEV (reference sequence). The CDR3 nucleotides are TGTGCCAGCAGTTTATCTCGCACCGGGGAGCTGTTTTTT. Amino acids: CASSLSRTGELFF.

J is TRBJ2-3 and V is TRBV24-1, with D uncertain. V was pared by 4 bases and J by 1 base, with 17 bases between. CDR3 size: 17 residues. Germline CDR1 KGHDR, CDR2 SFDVKD. The CDR3: CATSDPNPIIGTDTQYF. CDR3 DNA: TGTGCCACCAGTGACCCAAACCCAATCATTGGCACAGATACGCAGTATTTT.

This clonotype was seen only once. The genes are TRBV27 and TRBJ2-2; 7 bases fit TRBD2. The CDR3 consists of 17 residues. From germline, CDR1 is MNHEY and CDR2 SMNVEV (reference sequence). J gave up 4 bases and V 3 bases, and 11 bases lay outside the gene matches. CDR3 nucleotide sequence: TGTGCCAGCAGTTTGAATACCGGGACTACGCGCACCGGGGAGCTGTTTTTT. This codes for CASSLNTGTTRTGELFF.

The table lists this clonotype with many counts. The rearrangement uses TRBV12-3 or TRBV12-4 and TRBJ1-5, with D possibly matching TRBD1 (5 bases). Trimming removed 6 bases from V and 6 bases from J, with 15 bases in between. This CDR3 has 14 amino acids. As DNA, the CDR3 is TGTGCCAGCAGCCCAACAGGCACGGGTCAGCCCCAGCATTTT. It yields the protein CASSPTGTGQPQHF.

This clonotype showed up just a few times. The genes are TRBV9 and TRBJ2-1; 9 bases are a match to TRBD2. The length of the CDR3 is 16 residues. The germline V gene has CDR1 SGDLS and CDR2 YYNGEE. V shed 3 bases, J shed 0 bases, and the junction held 4 bases outside the gene matches. The CDR3 is CASSGTTSGSYNEQFF. CDR3 in DNA: TGTGCCAGCAGCGGAACGACTAGCGGCTCCTACAATGAGCAGTTCTTC.

Ten or more counts support this clonotype. The chain combines TRBV12-3 or TRBV12-4 with TRBJ2-1; TRBD2 agrees at 8 bases. V was pared by 6 bases and J by 6 bases, with 7 bases of the junction left unmatched. The CDR3 loop spans 14 amino acids. CDR3: CASRRGTRRNEQFF. The CDR3 nucleotides read TGTGCCAGCAGGAGAGGGACTAGGCGCAATGAGCAGTTCTTC.